The clone carrying this T cell receptor beta chain was observed a few times. Its matching antigen is unknown. The source of the sample is a study of early stage breast cancer tumors. Study-level information: ER+/PR+/HER2- status applied to about 80% of the 16 invasive breast tumors. General study points: Enriched TCRB sequences shared across patients were mostly commonly generated sequences. Compared with adjacent normal breast, tumors showed about 2.5-fold denser, more clonal T cells.

Each sample had two DNA replicates, 0.45 to 0.65 ug blood or around 1.6 ug tissue. The repertoire was sequenced with immunoSEQ multiplex PCR; TCRdb's copy has only in-frame clones and lacks some. The repertoire holds about 36,000 clones, with roughly 70% as singletons. Specimen: blood. The sequence was obtained from a person between 55 and 70 years old with breast cancer.

CDR3 region: CASSLQGRRNQPQHF. The DNA of the CDR3 is TGTGCCAGTAGCTTACAGGGGCGTCGCAATCAGCCCCAGCATTTT. The chain joins TRBV19 to TRBJ1-5; TRBD1 matches 7 bases. The trim removed 6 bases at V and 2 bases at J, leaving 7 bases unmatched. This CDR3 region has 15 residues. The germline gives CDR1 LNHDA, CDR2 SQIVND (reference sequence).